This TCR beta chain was sequenced for a study of beta chain features in type 1 diabetes. Study-wide points: Naive, central memory and Treg TCRB repertoires appeared more alike in patients than in healthy donors. Any PCR bias toward short templates would affect both groups alike. TCRB CDR3 length was moderately but significantly reduced in all four CD4+ subsets of Type 1 diabetes patients.

For this clone: Its antigen is not known.

The V gene's germline CDR1 is SEHNR and CDR2 FQNEAQ (reference sequence). This CDR3 contains 14 residues. Unmatched junction bases numbered 3, after V lost 6 bases and J lost 0 bases. In total, each donor contributed a single heparinised blood draw that averaged about 100 mL. The entirety of the isolated RNA underwent reverse transcription, so expressed TCRB transcripts were sequenced. Repertoires were generated with immunoSEQ multiplex PCR, while TCRdb's copy carries only in-frame clones and drops some. Among about 160,000 clones listed, 6.5% to 9.5% were seen once. The clonotype comes from a woman aged 40 to 55 with type 1 diabetes. The genes are TRBV7-9 and TRBJ1-2; 8 nucleotides align to TRBD1. What was sequenced was central memory CD4+ T cells from blood. CDR3 region: CASRLTGANYGYTF. The CDR3, as DNA: TGTGCCAGCAGGCTGACAGGGGCTAACTATGGCTACACCTTC. The whole variable domain, remainder taken from reference TRBV7-9 and TRBJ1-2, is DTGVSQNPRHKITKRGQNVTFRCDPISEHNRLYWYRQTLGQGPEFLTYFQNEAQLEKSRLLSDRFSAERPKGSFSTLEIQRTEQGDSAMYLCASRLTGANYGYTFGSGTRLTVV.